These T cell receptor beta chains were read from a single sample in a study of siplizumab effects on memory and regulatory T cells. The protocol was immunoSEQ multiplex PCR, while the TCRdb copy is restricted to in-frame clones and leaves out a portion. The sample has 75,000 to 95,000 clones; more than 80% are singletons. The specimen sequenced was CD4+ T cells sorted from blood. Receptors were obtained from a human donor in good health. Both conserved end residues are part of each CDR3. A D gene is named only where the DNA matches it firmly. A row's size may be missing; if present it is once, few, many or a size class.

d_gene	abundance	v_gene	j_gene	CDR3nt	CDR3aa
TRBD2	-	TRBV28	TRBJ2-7	TGTGCCAGCAGCTCACTAGCGGGGCCCTCTCAGTACGAGCAGTACTTC	CASSSLAGPSQYEQYF
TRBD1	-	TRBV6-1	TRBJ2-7	TGTGCCAGCCGCCGCCGGGACAGGGGCTACGAGCAGTACTTC	CASRRRDRGYEQYF
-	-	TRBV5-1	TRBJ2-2	TGCGCCAGCAGCTTGATAAGCGGGAACACCGGGGAGCTGTTTTTT	CASSLISGNTGELFF
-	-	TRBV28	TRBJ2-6	TGTGCCAGCAGTTTATCGGGGAACTCTGGGGCCAACGTCCTGACTTTC	CASSLSGNSGANVLTF
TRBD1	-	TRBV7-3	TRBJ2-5	TGTGCCAGCAGCACAGCCGGACAGGGACAAGAGACCCAGTACTTC	CASSTAGQGQETQYF
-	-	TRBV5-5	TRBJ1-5	TGTGCCAGCAGCCCTGGTAGGGAGAGGAATCAGCCCCAGCATTTT	CASSPGRERNQPQHF
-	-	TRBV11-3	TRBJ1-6	TGTGCCAGCAGCTTAGATACGGGCGTTAATTCACCCCTCCACTTT	CASSLDTGVNSPLHF
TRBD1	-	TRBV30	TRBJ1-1	TGTGCCGGCCAGGGGGAGGCAACTGAAGCTTTCTTT	CAGQGEATEAFF
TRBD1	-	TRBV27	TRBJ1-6	TGTGCCAGCAGTTTACGGGGGGAGAAGGGGGCAGCTAATAATTCACCCCTCCACTTT	CASSLRGEKGAANNSPLHF
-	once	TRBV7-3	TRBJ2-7	TGTGCCAGCAGCCCACGGGTGGGGTTCGCATACGAGCAGTACTTC	CASSPRVGFAYEQYF
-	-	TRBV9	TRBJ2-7	TGTGCCAGCAGCGTAGGATACAACCGACTCTCCTACGAGCAGTACTTC	CASSVGYNRLSYEQYF
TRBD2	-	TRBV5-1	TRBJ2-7	TGCGCCAGCAGCGTCACTAGCGGGAGCTACGAGCAGTACTTC	CASSVTSGSYEQYF
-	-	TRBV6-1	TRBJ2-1	TGTGCCAGCAAGAGGGGTAGTTCGGACAATGAGCAGTTCTTC	CASKRGSSDNEQFF
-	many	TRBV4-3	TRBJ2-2	TGCGCCAGCAGCCTGACACGATCCGGGGAGCTGTTTTTT	CASSLTRSGELFF
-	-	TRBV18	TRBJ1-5	TGTGCCAGCTCAGACCGGGACAAGAATCAGCCCCAGCATTTT	CASSDRDKNQPQHF
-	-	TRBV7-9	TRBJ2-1	TGTGCCAGCAGACCTGCCGTGAGCGGACCCTCCTACAATGAGCAGTTCTTC	CASRPAVSGPSYNEQFF
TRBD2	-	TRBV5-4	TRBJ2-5	TGTGCCAGCAGCGAACGAGCGGGAGGGCCACGGGAGACCCAGTACTTC	CASSERAGGPRETQYF
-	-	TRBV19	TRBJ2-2	TGTGCCAGTAGTAACACCGGGGAGCTGTTTTTT	CASSNTGELFF
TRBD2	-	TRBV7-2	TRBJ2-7	TGTGCCAGCAGCTTAGCCAGACTAGCTCACGAGCAGTACTTC	CASSLARLAHEQYF
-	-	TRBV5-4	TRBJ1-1	TGTGCCAGCGCCATCGGGGTGAACACTGAAGCTTTCTTT	CASAIGVNTEAFF
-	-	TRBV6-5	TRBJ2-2	TGTGCCAGCAGCAGGACGGTAAACACCGGGGAGCTGTTTTTT	CASSRTVNTGELFF
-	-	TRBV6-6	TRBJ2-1	TGTGCCAGCAGTTACCAGTCAGGGTCCAATGAGCAGTTCTTC	CASSYQSGSNEQFF
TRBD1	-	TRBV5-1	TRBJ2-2	TGCGCCAGCAGCTGGGGGGACAGGGTGAACACCGGGGAGCTGTTTTTT	CASSWGDRVNTGELFF
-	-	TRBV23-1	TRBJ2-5	TGCGCCAGCAGTCAATGCCGACCTCAGTACTTC	CASSQCRPQYF
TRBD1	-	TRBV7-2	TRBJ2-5	TGTGCCAGCACCTTTGCACAGGGGGCTGAGACCCAGTACTTC	CASTFAQGAETQYF
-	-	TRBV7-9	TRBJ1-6	TGTGCCAGCAGCTTCCCAGGGGATGGCTCCTATAATTCACCCCTCCACTTT	CASSFPGDGSYNSPLHF
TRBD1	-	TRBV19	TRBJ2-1	TGTGCCAGTAGCCCGACAGGGGCTAACTACTACAATGAGCAGTTCTTC	CASSPTGANYYNEQFF
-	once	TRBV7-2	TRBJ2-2	TGTGCCAGCAGCTTAGGGGGGCTTACCCCCGGGGAGCTGTTTTTT	CASSLGGLTPGELFF
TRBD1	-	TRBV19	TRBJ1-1	TGTGCCAGTAGTGGGATACAGGGGATGAACACTGAAGCTTTCTTT	CASSGIQGMNTEAFF
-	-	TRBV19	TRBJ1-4	TGTGCCAGTAGTTGGGGGGCAGCAACTAATGAAAAACTGTTTTTT	CASSWGAATNEKLFF
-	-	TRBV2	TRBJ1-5	TGTGCCAGCAGTGATCAGGGGAATCAGCCCCAGCATTTT	CASSDQGNQPQHF